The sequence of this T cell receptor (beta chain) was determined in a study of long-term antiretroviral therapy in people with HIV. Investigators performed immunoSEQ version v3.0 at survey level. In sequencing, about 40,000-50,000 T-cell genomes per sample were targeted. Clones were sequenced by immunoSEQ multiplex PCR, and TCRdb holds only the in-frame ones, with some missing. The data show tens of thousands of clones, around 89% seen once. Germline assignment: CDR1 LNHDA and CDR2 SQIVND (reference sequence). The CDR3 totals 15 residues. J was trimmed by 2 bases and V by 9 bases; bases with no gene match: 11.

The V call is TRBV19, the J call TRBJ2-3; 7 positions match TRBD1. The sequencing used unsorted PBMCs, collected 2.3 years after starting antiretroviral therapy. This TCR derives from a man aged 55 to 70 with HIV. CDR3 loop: CASQRGTVNTDTQYF. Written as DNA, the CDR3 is TGTGCCAGCCAAAGGGGGACAGTAAACACAGATACGCAGTATTTT.